Sequencing of this TCR beta chain was carried out in a study of OX40 agonist ivuxolimab in advanced cancers. Produced via immunoSEQ multiplex PCR; TCRdb's table is partial and in-frame only. The repertoire holds about 83,000 clones, with approximately 83% as singletons. The germline V and J ends were trimmed by 4 bases and 7 bases, with 11 bases remaining between them. The CDR3 is 12 amino acids. Per the germline V gene, CDR1 is SGDLS and CDR2 is YYNGEE. This chain joins TRBV9 and TRBJ2-5; D unresolved. The input for sequencing was CD4+ or CD8+ T cells sorted from blood, taken in a trial of the OX40 agonist ivuxolimab. This receptor was taken from an adult with an advanced solid tumor such as melanoma, head and neck, liver or kidney cancer. In DNA form, the CDR3 reads TGTGCCAGCAGCCCCAATTCCAGGACCCAGTACTTC. Protein: CASSPNSRTQYF.